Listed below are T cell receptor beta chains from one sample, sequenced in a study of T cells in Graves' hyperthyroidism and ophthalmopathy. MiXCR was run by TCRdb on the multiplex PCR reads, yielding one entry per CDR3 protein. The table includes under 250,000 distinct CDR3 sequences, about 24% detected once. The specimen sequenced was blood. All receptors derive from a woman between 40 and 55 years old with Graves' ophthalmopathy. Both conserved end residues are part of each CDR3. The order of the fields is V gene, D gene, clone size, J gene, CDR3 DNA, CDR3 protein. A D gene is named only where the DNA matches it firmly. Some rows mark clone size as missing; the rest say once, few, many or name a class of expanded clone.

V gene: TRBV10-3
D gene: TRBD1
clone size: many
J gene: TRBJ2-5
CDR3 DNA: TGTGCCATCAGTGAGGTAGACAGGGGAGGAGAGACCCAGTACTTC
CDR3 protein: CAISEVDRGGETQYF

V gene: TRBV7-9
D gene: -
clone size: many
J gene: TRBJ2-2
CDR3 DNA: TGTGCCAGCAGCTTAGGGGTAGGAGGGGGACGGAACACCGGGGAGCTGTTTTTT
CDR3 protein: CASSLGVGGGRNTGELFF

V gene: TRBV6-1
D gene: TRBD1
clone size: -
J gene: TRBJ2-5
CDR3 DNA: TGTGCCAGTAAGATAGGACAGGGCTTACAAGAGACCCAGTACTTC
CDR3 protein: CASKIGQGLQETQYF

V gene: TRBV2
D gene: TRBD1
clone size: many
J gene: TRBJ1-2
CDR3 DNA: TGTGCCAGCAGAGATGACAGGGTTCTCTATGGCTACACCTTC
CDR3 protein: CASRDDRVLYGYTF

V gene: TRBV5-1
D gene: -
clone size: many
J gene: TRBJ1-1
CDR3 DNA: TGCGCCAGCAGCTTGGGACAGGCTGGGGGCACTGAAGCTTTCTTT
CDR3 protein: CASSLGQAGGTEAFF

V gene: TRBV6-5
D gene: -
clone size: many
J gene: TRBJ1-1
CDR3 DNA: TGTGCCAGCAGTTACTCTTCACAGAACGCCGAAGCTTTCTTT
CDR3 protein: CASSYSSQNAEAFF

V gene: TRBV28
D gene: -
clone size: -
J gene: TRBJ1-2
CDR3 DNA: TGTGCCAGCAAGGTCTTCCGCAGGGTTGATGGCTACACCTTC
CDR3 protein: CASKVFRRVDGYTF

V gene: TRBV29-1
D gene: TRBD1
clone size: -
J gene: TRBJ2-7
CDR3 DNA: TGCAGCACCACCGGGACAGACTCCTACGAGCAGTACTTC
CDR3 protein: CSTTGTDSYEQYF

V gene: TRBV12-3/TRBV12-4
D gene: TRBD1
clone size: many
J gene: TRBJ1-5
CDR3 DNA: TGTGCCAGCAGATTGGGAGAGGGACAGAGAAATCAGCCCCAGCATTTT
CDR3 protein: CASRLGEGQRNQPQHF

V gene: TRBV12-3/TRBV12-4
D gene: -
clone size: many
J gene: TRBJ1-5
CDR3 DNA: TGTGCCAGCAGTCTTTCCGTCAGCAATCAGCCCCAGCATTTT
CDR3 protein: CASSLSVSNQPQHF

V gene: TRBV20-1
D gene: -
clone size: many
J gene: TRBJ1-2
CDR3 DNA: TGCAGTGCCCCCGCGCCTGGAGTATATGGCTACACCTTC
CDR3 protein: CSAPAPGVYGYTF

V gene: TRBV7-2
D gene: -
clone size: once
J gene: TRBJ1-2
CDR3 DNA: TGTGCCAGCAGCTTAAGAGGCGTAAACTATGGCTACACCTTC
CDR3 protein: CASSLRGVNYGYTF

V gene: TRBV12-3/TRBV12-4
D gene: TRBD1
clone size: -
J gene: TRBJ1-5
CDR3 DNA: TGTGCCAGCAGCTTGGGACAGGGGGAAGGGCAGCCCCAGCATTTT
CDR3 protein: CASSLGQGEGQPQHF

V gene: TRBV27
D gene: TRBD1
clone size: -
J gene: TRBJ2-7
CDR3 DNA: TGTGCCAGCAGTCAGACGGACAGGGTCTACGAGCAGTACTTC
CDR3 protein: CASSQTDRVYEQYF

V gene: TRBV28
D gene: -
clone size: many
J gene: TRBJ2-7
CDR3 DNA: TGTGCCAGCAGTTTGGCGGGACGACCCTACGAGCAGTACTTC
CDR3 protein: CASSLAGRPYEQYF

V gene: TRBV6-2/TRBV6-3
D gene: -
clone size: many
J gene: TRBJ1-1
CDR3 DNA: TGTGCCAGCAGGGGCTGGCTGGCCAAGGGAACTGAAGCTTTCTTT
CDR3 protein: CASRGWLAKGTEAFF

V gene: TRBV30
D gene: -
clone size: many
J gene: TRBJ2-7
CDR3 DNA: TGTGCCTGGGGCCAACACGAGCAGTACTTC
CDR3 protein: CAWGQHEQYF

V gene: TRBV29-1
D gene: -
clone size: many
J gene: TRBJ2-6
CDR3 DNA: TGCAGCGTTGAAACGGCTGGGGCCAACGTCCTGACTTTC
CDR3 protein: CSVETAGANVLTF

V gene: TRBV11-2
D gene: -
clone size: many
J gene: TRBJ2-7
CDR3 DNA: TGTGCCAGCAGCTTTGGCTTATACGAGCAGTACTTC
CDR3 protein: CASSFGLYEQYF

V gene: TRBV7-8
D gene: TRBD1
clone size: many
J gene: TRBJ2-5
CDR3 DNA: TGTGCCAGCAGCTTGAATCCGGGACAGGGGGAGACCCAGTACTTC
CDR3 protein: CASSLNPGQGETQYF

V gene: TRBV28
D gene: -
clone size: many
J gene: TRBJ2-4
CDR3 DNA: TGTGCCAGCAGTTATTCTGGGGGAAACATTCAGTACTTC
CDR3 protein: CASSYSGGNIQYF

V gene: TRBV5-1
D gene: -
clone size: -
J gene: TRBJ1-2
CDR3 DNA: TGCGCCAGCAGGACGGGGACCTATGGCTACACCTTC
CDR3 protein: CASRTGTYGYTF

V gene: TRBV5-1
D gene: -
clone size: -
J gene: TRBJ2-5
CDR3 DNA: TGCGCCAGCAGTCCCCAGACGCCTCAAGAGACCCAGTACTTC
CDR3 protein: CASSPQTPQETQYF

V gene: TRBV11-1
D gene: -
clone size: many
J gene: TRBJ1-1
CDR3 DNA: TGTGCCAGCACCCGGGGGGGGGAGATGTTTGGCACTGAAGCTTTCTTT
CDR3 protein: CASTRGGEMFGTEAFF

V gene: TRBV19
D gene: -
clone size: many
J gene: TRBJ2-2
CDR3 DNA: TGTGCCAGTAGTATAGGAGGCCGGGAGCTGTTTTTT
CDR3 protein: CASSIGGRELFF

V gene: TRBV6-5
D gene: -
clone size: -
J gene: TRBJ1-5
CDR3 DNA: TGTGCCAGCAGTTTTAGGGGCGTGGGCAATCAGCCCCAGCATTTT
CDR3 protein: CASSFRGVGNQPQHF

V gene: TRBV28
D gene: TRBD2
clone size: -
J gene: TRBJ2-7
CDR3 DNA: TGTGCCAGCAGTTTACGACTAGCGGCGTCCTACGAGCAGTACTTC
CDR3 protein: CASSLRLAASYEQYF

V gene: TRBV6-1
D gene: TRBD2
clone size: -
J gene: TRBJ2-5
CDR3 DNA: TGTGCCAGCAGCAGTCAGGGGACTAGCATAGAGACCCAGTACTTC
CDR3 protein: CASSSQGTSIETQYF

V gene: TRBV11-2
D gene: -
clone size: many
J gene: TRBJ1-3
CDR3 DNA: TGTGCCAGCAGCTTAATGACGCTTGGAAACACCATATATTTT
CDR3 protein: CASSLMTLGNTIYF

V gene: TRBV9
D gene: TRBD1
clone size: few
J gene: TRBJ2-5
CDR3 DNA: TGTGCCAGCAGCGTAGCTTCAGGACAGGGAGAGACCCAGTACTTC
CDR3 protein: CASSVASGQGETQYF

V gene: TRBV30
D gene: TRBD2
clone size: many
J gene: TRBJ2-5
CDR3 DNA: TGTGCCTGGAGTCGGGCAGGGACGGGGGGTGAGACCCAGTACTTC
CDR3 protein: CAWSRAGTGGETQYF

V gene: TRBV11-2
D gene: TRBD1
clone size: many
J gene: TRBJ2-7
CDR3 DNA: TGTGCCAGCAGCGACGCCCCCACCGGGACAGGGTCGTCTCGGCAGTACTTC
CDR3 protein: CASSDAPTGTGSSRQYF

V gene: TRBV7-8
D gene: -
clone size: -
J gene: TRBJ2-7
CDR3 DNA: TGTGCCAGCAGCTTAGCGGAATTGCTGGGCTACGAGCAGTACTTC
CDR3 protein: CASSLAELLGYEQYF

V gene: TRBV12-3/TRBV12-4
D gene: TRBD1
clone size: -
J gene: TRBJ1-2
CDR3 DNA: TGTGCCAGCAGTTTTACCATGGGGACAGGCTATGGCTACACCTTC
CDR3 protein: CASSFTMGTGYGYTF

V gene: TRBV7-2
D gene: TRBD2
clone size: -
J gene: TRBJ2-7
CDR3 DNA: TGTGCCAGCAGCACGACTAGCGGGGGCCACGAGCAGTACTTC
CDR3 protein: CASSTTSGGHEQYF

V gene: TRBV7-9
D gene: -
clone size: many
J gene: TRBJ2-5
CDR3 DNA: TGTGCCAGCAGCTTAGCGAATTGGGGCCAAGAGACCCAGTACTTC
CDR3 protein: CASSLANWGQETQYF

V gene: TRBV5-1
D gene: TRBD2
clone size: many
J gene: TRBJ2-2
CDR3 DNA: TGCGCCAGCAGCTTGGAACCGGGACTACTGAACACCGGGGAGCTGTTTTTT
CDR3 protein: CASSLEPGLLNTGELFF

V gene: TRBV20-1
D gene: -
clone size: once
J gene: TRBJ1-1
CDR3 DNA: TGCAGTGCTAGAGCTCATATGAACACTGAAGCTTTCTTT
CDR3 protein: CSARAHMNTEAFF

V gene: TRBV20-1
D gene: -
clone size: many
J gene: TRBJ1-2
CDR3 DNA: TGCAGTGCTAGCGGATGGAACTATGGCTACACCTTC
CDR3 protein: CSASGWNYGYTF

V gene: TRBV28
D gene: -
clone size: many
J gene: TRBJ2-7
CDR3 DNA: TGTGCCAGCAAAATTTCCAGCGGACACTACGAGCAGTACTTC
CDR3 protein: CASKISSGHYEQYF

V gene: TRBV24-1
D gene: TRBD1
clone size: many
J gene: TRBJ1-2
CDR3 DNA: TGTGCCACCAGTGAACCGGGACAGGCCCCTTATGGCTACACCTTC
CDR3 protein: CATSEPGQAPYGYTF

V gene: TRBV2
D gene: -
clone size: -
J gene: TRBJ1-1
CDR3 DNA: TGTGCCAGCAGACCACTACGGGACGATTCAATGAACACTGAAGCTTTCTTT
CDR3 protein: CASRPLRDDSMNTEAFF

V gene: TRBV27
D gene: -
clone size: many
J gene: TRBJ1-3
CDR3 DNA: TGTGCCAGTCACGCGGCAGGGCGGAGCGACACCATATATTTT
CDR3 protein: CASHAAGRSDTIYF

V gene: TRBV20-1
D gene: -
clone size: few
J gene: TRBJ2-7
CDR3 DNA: TGCAGTACACGGACAACCTACGAGCAGTACTTC
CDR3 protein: CSTRTTYEQYF

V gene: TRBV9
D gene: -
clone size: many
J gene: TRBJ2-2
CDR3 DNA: TGTGCCAGCAGCGTAGAAGTGGGGGCTGTAGTCGCCGGGGAGCTGTTTTTT
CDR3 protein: CASSVEVGAVVAGELFF

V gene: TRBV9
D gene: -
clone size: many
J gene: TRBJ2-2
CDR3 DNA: TGTGCCAGCAGCGCTCTACAGGGCACCGGGGAGCTGTTTTTT
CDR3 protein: CASSALQGTGELFF

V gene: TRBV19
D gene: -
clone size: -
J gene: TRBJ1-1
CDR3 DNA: TGTGCCAGTAGTATATACAGGGCGAACACTGAAGCTTTCTTT
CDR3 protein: CASSIYRANTEAFF

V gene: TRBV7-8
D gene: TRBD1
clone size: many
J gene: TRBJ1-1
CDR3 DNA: TGTGCCAGTCTCCGGGACAGCAACACTGAAGCTTTCTTT
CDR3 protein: CASLRDSNTEAFF

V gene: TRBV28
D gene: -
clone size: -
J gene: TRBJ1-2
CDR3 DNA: TGTGCCAGCAGTTTGGAAGGGACACCAAACTATGGCTACACCTTC
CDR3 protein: CASSLEGTPNYGYTF

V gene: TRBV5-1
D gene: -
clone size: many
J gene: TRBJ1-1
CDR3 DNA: TGCGCCAGCAGCTTGAGTTCAGCGAACACTGAAGCTTTCTTT
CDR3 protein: CASSLSSANTEAFF

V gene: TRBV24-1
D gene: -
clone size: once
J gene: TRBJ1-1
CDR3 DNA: TGTGCCACCAGATCTGTCGGCACTGAAGCTTTCTTT
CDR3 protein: CATRSVGTEAFF

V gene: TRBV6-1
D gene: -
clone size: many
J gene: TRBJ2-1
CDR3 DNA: TGTGCCAGCAAAGGGTCCTCCTACAATGAACAGTTCTTC
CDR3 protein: CASKGSSYNEQFF

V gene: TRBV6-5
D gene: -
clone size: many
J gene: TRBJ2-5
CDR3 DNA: TGTGCCAGCAGGGGGCAACGGGACGGAAAAGAGACCCAGTACTTC
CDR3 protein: CASRGQRDGKETQYF